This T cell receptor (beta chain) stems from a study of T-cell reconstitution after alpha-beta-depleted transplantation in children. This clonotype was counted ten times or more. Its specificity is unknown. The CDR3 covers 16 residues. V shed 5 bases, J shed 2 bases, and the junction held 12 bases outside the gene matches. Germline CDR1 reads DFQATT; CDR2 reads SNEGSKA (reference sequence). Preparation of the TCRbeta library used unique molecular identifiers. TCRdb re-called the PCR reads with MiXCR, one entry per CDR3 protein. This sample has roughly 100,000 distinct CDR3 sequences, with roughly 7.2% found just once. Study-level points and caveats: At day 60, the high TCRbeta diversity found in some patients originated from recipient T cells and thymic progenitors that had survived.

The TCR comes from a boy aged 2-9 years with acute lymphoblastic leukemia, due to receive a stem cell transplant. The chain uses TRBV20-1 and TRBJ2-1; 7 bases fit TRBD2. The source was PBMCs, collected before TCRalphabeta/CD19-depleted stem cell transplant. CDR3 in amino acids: CSASTTSDLAYNEQFF. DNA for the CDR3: TGCAGTGCTTCAACAACTAGCGACCTTGCCTACAATGAGCAGTTCTTC.